Listed below are T cell receptor beta chains from one sample, sequenced in a study of blood T cell repertoires in COVID-19. Only in-frame clones appear in the TCRdb table, and some are missing; sequencing was by immunoSEQ multiplex PCR. Among 50,000 to 75,000 clones, about 88% were seen once, and the ten largest hold 4.5% to 6%. The sample was peripheral blood. These receptors came from a man older than 75 in a cohort sampled during active COVID-19. The CDR3 runs from the conserved cysteine through the conserved F or W. A D gene is named only where the DNA matches it firmly. Clone size is given for some rows only: seen once, a few or many times, or a class if the clone is expanded.

D gene,CDR3 length,V gene,J gene,clone size,CDR3 DNA,CDR3 protein
NA,16,TRBV9,TRBJ2-3,NA,TGTGCCAGCAGCGTGGGCGTGGGGCAGGGGACAGATACGCAGTATTTT,CASSVGVGQGTDTQYF
NA,12,TRBV3-1/TRBV3-2,TRBJ2-1,once,TGTGCCAGCAGCCAAGCAACTAGGGAGCAGTTCTTC,CASSQATREQFF
TRBD2,14,TRBV10-2,TRBJ2-3,NA,TGCGCCAGCAGCAGCGGGGTTCTCACAGATACGCAGTATTTT,CASSSGVLTDTQYF
TRBD1,15,TRBV5-4,TRBJ2-7,NA,TGTGCCAGCAGCCCGACCGGGACAGGGGCTTACGAGCAGTACTTC,CASSPTGTGAYEQYF
NA,13,TRBV14,TRBJ2-1,NA,TGTGCCAGCAGCCAAGATCGCGGAGGGAAGCAGTTCTTC,CASSQDRGGKQFF
NA,18,TRBV14,TRBJ1-1,NA,TGTGCCAGCAGCCAAGATCAGTCACAGCTTAATTTTAACACTGAAGCTTTCTTT,CASSQDQSQLNFNTEAFF
NA,18,TRBV6-2/TRBV6-3,TRBJ2-3,NA,TGTGCCAGCAGTTACGGTGCTACAGGGACCGGATTTACAGATACGCAGTATTTT,CASSYGATGTGFTDTQYF
TRBD1,15,TRBV11-2,TRBJ1-1,NA,TGTGCCAGCAGCCAAGGACAGGGGAGGGTCACTGAAGCTTTCTTT,CASSQGQGRVTEAFF
NA,13,TRBV5-1,TRBJ2-3,NA,TGCGCCAGCAGCTTGTCGGGTGAGGATACGCAGTATTTT,CASSLSGEDTQYF
NA,15,TRBV2,TRBJ2-6,NA,TGTGCCAGCAGTGAACTGGGGCTGGGGGCCAACGTCCTGACTTTC,CASSELGLGANVLTF
NA,13,TRBV6-5,TRBJ2-7,NA,TGTGCCAGCAGACCCCCGGGAGTCTACGAGCAGTACTTC,CASRPPGVYEQYF
TRBD2,17,TRBV7-6,TRBJ2-2,NA,TGTGCCAGCAGCTTCGCCGGTGAGGCGGGAGCCAGCGGGGAGCTGTTTTTT,CASSFAGEAGASGELFF
NA,13,TRBV5-5,TRBJ1-5,NA,TGTGCCAGCGCGGGGACTGTGAATCAGCCCCAGCATTTT,CASAGTVNQPQHF
TRBD1,16,TRBV7-6,TRBJ2-7,few,TGTGCCAGCAGCCCGTTATCCGGGACAGAATCCTACGAGCAGTACTTC,CASSPLSGTESYEQYF
NA,18,TRBV18,TRBJ1-5,NA,TGTCCCAGCTCACCCGGGCCGGGCTGGGCGGGGAGCAATCAGCCCCAGCATTTT,CPSSPGPGWAGSNQPQHF
TRBD2,15,TRBV18,TRBJ2-1,once,TGTGCCAGCTCAAAGACTAGCGGGCTTTACAATGAGCAGTTCTTC,CASSKTSGLYNEQFF
TRBD2,15,TRBV2,TRBJ2-7,NA,TGTGCCAGCAGCCGCGGGGCTAGCGGGCCCTACGAGCAGTACTTC,CASSRGASGPYEQYF
NA,13,TRBV7-9,TRBJ2-7,once,TGTGCCAGCAGCGCCGACACGTCCTACGAGCAGTACTTC,CASSADTSYEQYF
NA,12,TRBV23-1,TRBJ1-1,NA,TGCGCCAGCAGCCTAGGAAACACTGAAGCTTTCTTT,CASSLGNTEAFF
NA,13,TRBV29-1,TRBJ2-5,NA,TGCAGCGGGGGTCGGGGATTTCAAGAGACCCAGTACTTC,CSGGRGFQETQYF
NA,14,TRBV5-1,TRBJ2-2,NA,TGCGCCAGCAGCTTGGATGTGGCAGCCGGGGAGCTGTTTTTT,CASSLDVAAGELFF
NA,12,TRBV2,TRBJ2-7,NA,TGTGCCAGCACCATCAGCTCCTACGAGCAGTACTTC,CASTISSYEQYF
TRBD2,14,TRBV9,TRBJ2-1,few,TGTGCCAGCAGCGGTGGGCTAGCGGGGACTGAGCAGTTCTTC,CASSGGLAGTEQFF
NA,15,TRBV19,TRBJ1-5,few,TGTGCCAGTAGCCCACAGGGCGACGGCAATCAGCCCCAGCATTTT,CASSPQGDGNQPQHF
NA,15,TRBV3-1/TRBV3-2,TRBJ2-7,NA,TGTGCCAGCAGCCAAGATTCGGGGGGCAATGACGAGCAGTACTTC,CASSQDSGGNDEQYF
NA,16,TRBV11-2,TRBJ1-3,NA,TGTGCCAGCAGCTTAGAGGCTGGCCTCTCTGGAAACACCATATATTTT,CASSLEAGLSGNTIYF
TRBD1,12,TRBV7-2,TRBJ2-7,NA,TGTGCCAGCAGCTCCGGACAGGCGGGGCAGTACTTC,CASSSGQAGQYF
NA,13,TRBV30,TRBJ2-5,NA,TGTGCCTGGAGTGGACAGGTCCAAGAGACCCAGTACTTC,CAWSGQVQETQYF
NA,14,TRBV24-1,TRBJ2-1,NA,TGTGCCACCAGTGATCGACAGATACAAGCTGAGCAGTTCTTC,CATSDRQIQAEQFF
NA,14,TRBV7-2,TRBJ1-6,NA,TGTGCCAGCAGCTTAGCGCCAGGGAATTCACCCCTCCACTTT,CASSLAPGNSPLHF
NA,15,TRBV18,TRBJ2-5,NA,TGTGCCAGCTCACCCCTAGCCGACAACCAAGAGACCCAGTACTTC,CASSPLADNQETQYF
NA,12,TRBV30,TRBJ1-1,NA,TGTGCCTGGAGTCGGGGTCCCACTGAAGCTTTCTTT,CAWSRGPTEAFF
TRBD2,16,TRBV7-2,TRBJ2-3,once,TGTGCCAGCAGCTTGTCTCGCGGGGGGAGCACAGATACGCAGTATTTT,CASSLSRGGSTDTQYF
TRBD1,14,TRBV9,TRBJ2-7,NA,TGTGCCAGCAGCCCTAGACAGGGGGCCTACGAGCAGTACTTC,CASSPRQGAYEQYF
NA,14,TRBV29-1,TRBJ1-3,NA,TGCAGCGCCGTTACAGCAGCCTCTGGAAACACCATATATTTT,CSAVTAASGNTIYF
TRBD1,15,TRBV2,TRBJ2-1,NA,TGTGCCAGCAGTGTGGGGGACAGGGGATCGGATGAGCAGTTCTTC,CASSVGDRGSDEQFF
NA,17,TRBV5-4,TRBJ1-3,NA,TGTGCCAGCAGCTTTAAGGCTGGGGCCTACTCTGGAAACACCATATATTTT,CASSFKAGAYSGNTIYF
TRBD1,15,TRBV5-1,TRBJ1-2,NA,TGCGCCAGCAGCTTACAGGGGGAGTTGGCCTATGGCTACACCTTC,CASSLQGELAYGYTF
NA,16,TRBV6-5,TRBJ1-4,NA,TGTGCCAGCAGTTACTCGTGGGGAGCAACTAATGAAAAACTGTTTTTT,CASSYSWGATNEKLFF
TRBD1,14,TRBV7-2,TRBJ1-2,NA,TGTGCCAGCAGCACCGGGACAGGGCGCAATGGCTACACCTTC,CASSTGTGRNGYTF
NA,11,TRBV20-1,TRBJ2-3,NA,TGCAGTGCTTTGGGGGGAGATACGCAGTATTTT,CSALGGDTQYF